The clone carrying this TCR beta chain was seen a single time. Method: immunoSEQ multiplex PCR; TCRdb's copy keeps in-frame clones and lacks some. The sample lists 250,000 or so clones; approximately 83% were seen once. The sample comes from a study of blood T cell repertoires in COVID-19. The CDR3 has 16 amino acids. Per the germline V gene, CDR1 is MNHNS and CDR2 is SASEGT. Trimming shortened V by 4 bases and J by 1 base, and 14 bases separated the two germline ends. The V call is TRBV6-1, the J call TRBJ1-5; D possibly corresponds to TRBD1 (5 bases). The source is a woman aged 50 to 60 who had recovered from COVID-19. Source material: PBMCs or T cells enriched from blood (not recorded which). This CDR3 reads CASSGPGGESNQPQHF. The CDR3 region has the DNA TGTGCCAGCAGTGGGCCCGGGGGGGAAAGCAATCAGCCCCAGCATTTT.